This T cell receptor (beta chain) was retrieved from a study of early T cells in non-severe SARS-CoV-2 infection. Unmatched junction bases numbered 8, after V lost 6 bases and J lost 2 bases. In germline, CDR1 is MNHEY, CDR2 SMNVEV (reference sequence). This CDR3 is built from 15 residues. TCRdb re-called the 5' RACE reads with MiXCR, one entry per CDR3 protein. This sample has 30,000 to 45,000 distinct CDR3 sequences, with 4.5% to 7% found just once. This clonotype was seen repeatedly, ten times or more. Sequencing used whole blood, obtained at baseline. The sequence was collected from an adult who was a healthcare worker with PCR-confirmed SARS-CoV-2 infection or an uninfected control (not recorded which). V is TRBV27 and J is TRBJ1-2; the match to TRBD1 covers 8 bases. CDR3 residues: CASSPRTGWNYGYTF. CDR3 DNA: TGTGCCAGCAGCCCCCGGACAGGGTGGAACTATGGCTACACCTTC.